A single sample gave rise to the 20 T cell receptor beta chains below, sequenced in a study of early T cells in non-severe SARS-CoV-2 infection. In TCRdb, the 5' RACE reads were re-called with MiXCR into one record per CDR3 protein. The table lists about 80,000 distinct CDR3 sequences, more than 13% of them singletons. The sample taken for sequencing was whole blood. The receptors were sampled from an adult who was a healthcare worker with PCR-confirmed SARS-CoV-2 infection or an uninfected control (not recorded which).

The chain joins TRBV28 to TRBJ2-3; D remains ambiguous. The length of the CDR3 is 15 residues. Germline CDR1 is MDHEN and CDR2 is SYDVKM. V lost 6 bases and J lost 3, with 16 bases in between. The CDR3 loop reads CASRSPGGGTDTQYF. The CDR3 nucleotides are TGTGCCAGCAGATCCCCTGGCGGCGGAACAGATACGCAGTATTTT.

The genes are TRBV7-2 and TRBJ1-4; D is uncertain. The CDR3 contains 15 residues. Germline lookup yields CDR1 SGHTA and CDR2 FQGNSA. The ends were cut back, 4 bases at V and 4 bases at J, with 13 bases in the middle. This chain's CDR3 is CASSSVLEVNEKLFF. DNA for the CDR3: TGTGCCAGCAGCTCCGTCCTAGAGGTTAATGAAAAACTGTTTTTT.

A remark on this clonotype: One end of the junction fails to match germline, which may point to a read error. V usage is TRBV12-3 or TRBV12-4 and J usage is TRBJ1-1; unclear D gene. The CDR3 runs to 13 residues. CDR3 in DNA: TGTGCCAGCAGCCCCCCTCGGGCAGTTCGATGGGGATTT. It specifies CASSPPRAVRWGF.

The rearrangement uses TRBV10-3 and TRBJ2-3; unclear D gene. CDR1 and CDR2 (germline): ENHRY, SYGVKD. Trimming pared 2 bases from V and 7 bases from J, leaving 10 bases between. This CDR3 is 13 amino acids long. CDR3 loop: CAISENGENTQYF. The CDR3, as DNA: TGTGCCATCAGTGAGAATGGGGAAAATACGCAGTATTTT.

This clonotype was seen more than once but under ten times. V and J are TRBV28 and TRBJ2-2, with 7 nucleotides matching TRBD2. Unmatched junction bases numbered 7, after V lost 7 bases and J lost 2 bases. The CDR3 loop spans 15 amino acids. CDR1 is MDHEN, CDR2 SYDVKM, per germline. This CDR3 is CASTPSGSNTGELFF. DNA of the CDR3: TGTGCCAGCACCCCTAGCGGTTCCAACACCGGGGAGCTGTTTTTT.

V usage is TRBV20-1 and J usage is TRBJ2-3, with TRBD2 identical over 7 bases. This CDR3 comprises 15 residues. The trim removed 1 base at V and 1 base at J, leaving 5 bases unmatched. Germline CDR1 is DFQATT and CDR2 is SNEGSKA (reference sequence). CDR3 amino acids: CSARVRGVRTDTQYF. CDR3 bases: TGCAGTGCTAGAGTACGGGGGGTTCGCACAGATACGCAGTATTTT.

This clonotype turned up a few times. The chain couples TRBV29-1 to TRBJ2-3; 7 bases match TRBD1. The germline V gene encodes CDR1 SQVTM and CDR2 ANQGSEA. This CDR3 comprises 13 residues. Trimming took 6 bases from V and 3 from J; bases not matched to a gene: 6. The CDR3 coding sequence is TGCAGCGTACAGGGGCTCGGGACAGATACGCAGTATTTT. It is translated as CSVQGLGTDTQYF.

At least ten counts were recorded for this clonotype. The chain combines TRBV7-2 with TRBJ1-1; no reliable D call. The V gene lost 5 bases and the J gene lost 10 bases, with 20 bases spanning the gap. There are 14 residues in the CDR3. Germline CDR1 and CDR2: SGHTA and FQGNSA. The CDR3 sequence: CASSLKWESAGAFF. CDR3 coding DNA: TGTGCCAGCAGCCTCAAATGGGAAAGTGCGGGAGCTTTCTTT.

This clonotype was detected ten times or more. The CDR3 nucleotides are TGCAGCGTCGGCGACGCAGATACGCAGTATTTT. It yields the protein CSVGDADTQYF. The chain uses TRBV29-1 and TRBJ2-3; D gene unclear. The length of the CDR3 is 11 residues. V shed 6 bases and J shed 4 bases, with 8 bases lying between them. CDR1 and CDR2 from the germline V gene are SQVTM and ANQGSEA.

This clonotype was counted a few times. V and J are TRBV5-6 and TRBJ2-5; D may be TRBD2 (6 bases). V dropped 4 bases and J dropped 4 bases, with 11 bases sitting between them. CDR1 SGHDT and CDR2 YYEEEE come from the germline V gene. The CDR3 is 13 residues long. CDR3 in amino acids: CASSEAGTETQYF. Written as DNA, the CDR3 is TGTGCCAGCAGCGAAGCGGGCACAGAGACCCAGTACTTC.

This clonotype was detected many times. The chain combines TRBV7-8 with TRBJ2-1; possibly TRBD2 for D (5 bases). There are 16 residues in the CDR3. Germline CDR1 and CDR2: SGHVS and FQNEAQ. V lost 5 bases, J lost 5 bases, and 19 bases lay in between. CDR3 in amino acids: CASSRSTTYLDNEQFF. The CDR3 DNA sequence: TGTGCCAGCAGCAGATCGACTACCTACTTGGACAATGAGCAGTTCTTC.

The V gene is TRBV7-3, the J gene TRBJ2-3; TRBD1 might be the D (6 bases). V was pared by 5 bases and J by 8 bases, with 14 bases between. The V gene's germline CDR1 is SGHTA and CDR2 FQGTGA. The CDR3 spans 13 residues. The CDR3 region has the DNA TGTGCCAGCAGCGCACAGGGTTCTGGTACGCAGTATTTT. Encoded protein: CASSAQGSGTQYF.

This clonotype was picked up a small number of times. The CDR3 sequence is CASSQGPLGQETQYF. The CDR3 coding sequence is TGTGCCAGCAGCCAAGGTCCCCTGGGGCAAGAGACCCAGTACTTC. The V call is TRBV3-1, the J call TRBJ2-5; D not resolved. The ends were cut back, 1 base at V and 2 bases at J, with 11 bases in the middle. This CDR3 has 15 residues. Germline loops: CDR1 LGHDT, CDR2 YNNKEL (reference sequence).

This clonotype was observed at least ten times. The rearrangement links TRBV11-2 to TRBJ2-7; D tentatively fits TRBD1 or TRBD2 (6 bases each). The CDR3 is made up of 15 amino acids. CDR1 and CDR2 from the germline V gene are SGHAT and FQNNGV. V gave up 0 bases and J gave up 5 bases, with 14 bases separating them. CDR3 residues: CASSLDGGPRNEQYF. As DNA, the CDR3 is TGTGCCAGCAGCTTAGATGGGGGGCCAAGGAACGAGCAGTACTTC.

This clonotype turned up a few times. The chain uses TRBV6-1 and TRBJ2-7, with D unclear. Germline CDR1 reads MNHNS; CDR2 reads SASEGT. V dropped 1 base and J dropped 4 bases, with 14 bases sitting between them. The CDR3 contains 15 residues. DNA for the CDR3: TGTGCCAGCAGTGAAGGTACTATCCCGGCGTACGAGCAGTACTTC. It translates to CASSEGTIPAYEQYF.

J is TRBJ2-2 and V is TRBV7-6; D gene uncertain. The V gene's germline CDR1 is SGHVS and CDR2 FNYEAQ. This CDR3 comprises 13 residues. V was shortened by 1 base and J by 4 bases, with 4 bases between the two germline ends. CDR3 sequence (DNA): TGTGCCAGCAGCTTAGGTAGCACCGGGGAGCTGTTTTTT. It specifies CASSLGSTGELFF.

This clonotype appeared a few times. The rearrangement uses TRBV12-3 or TRBV12-4 and TRBJ1-5, with D unclear. V shed 1 base and J shed 4 bases, with 8 bases lying between them. The CDR3 sequence is 14 residues long. Here the CDR3 reads CASSLGQPNQPQHF. CDR3 DNA sequence: TGTGCCAGCAGTTTAGGGCAGCCAAATCAGCCCCAGCATTTT.

This chain links TRBV4-1 with TRBJ2-5, with unresolved D. The germline V and J ends were trimmed by 1 base and 0 bases, with 6 bases remaining between them. This CDR3 spans 14 amino acids. CDR1 is MGHRA and CDR2 is YSYEKL in the germline V gene. In DNA, the CDR3 is TGCGCCAGCAGCCAAGTCTCGGACCAAGAGACCCAGTACTTC. It is translated as CASSQVSDQETQYF.

This clonotype was counted between two and nine times. This chain connects TRBV4-3 to TRBJ2-1; TRBD1 agrees at 8 bases. V lost 4 bases, J lost 8 bases, and 7 bases stayed unmatched. The length of the CDR3 is 14 residues. Germline V CDR1 and CDR2: LGHNA, YSLEER. As DNA, the CDR3 is TGCGCCAGCAGCCGCGGACAGGGTTGGGATGAGCAGTTCTTC. The encoded protein is CASSRGQGWDEQFF.

Ten or more counts support this clonotype. V usage is TRBV29-1 and J usage is TRBJ2-3, with no clear D. The germline gives CDR1 SQVTM, CDR2 ANQGSEA. V lost 3 bases and J lost 0, with 13 bases in between. The CDR3 sequence is 15 residues long. In nucleotides, the CDR3 is TGCAGCGTTGACACGGGCTCTCGAAGCACAGATACGCAGTATTTT. Translation gives CSVDTGSRSTDTQYF.